Described below is a single T cell receptor (beta chain) sequence and its context. Its antigen is unknown. Qualities for individual bases were not recorded, and no much larger clone is one base off. The CDR3 runs 16 amino acids, cysteine and phenylalanine included. The kept DNA is CDR3 alone, 48 bases in frame from the first base. The junction shows trimming of 3 bases on V and 5 bases on J, and the gene matches do not reach 8 bases of it. From a lookup of the germline V gene, CDR1 and CDR2 are MGHRA and YSYEKL. The receptor library was made with the immunoSEQ multiplex PCR assay. Turning to the authors' computational methods: A statistical classification framework was built to diagnose cytomegalovirus status from the catalog of TCR beta chain sequences. TCRdb stores this immuneACCESS table with in-frame sequences only. Part of the clones is absent; in the studies checked, under half of the shortfall reflects unresolved V genes, and no reason is known for the rest. V and J calls and clone size follow that table, whereas D and trimming were derived from the DNA. Across this sample there are roughly 45,000 clones, with 92% seen only once. The biggest ten clones account for 5.6% of the sample.

This sample was included in a study of cytomegalovirus exposure and HLA in healthy donors (dated by TCRdb to 2017 to 2019). Describing the broader study: A later analysis indicated that the 100 to 150 validation repertoires were generated on the platform also employed for the 670 or so repertoires of the first cohort. A separate validation cohort of approximately 120 different subjects was used in addition to the approximately 700-subject first cohort. The study aimed to test whether cataloging public T cell receptors could reveal signatures of past pathogen exposure. To predict cytomegalovirus infection status, the study combined high-throughput TCR immunosequencing, statistical association of individual TCRs with disease status, and machine learning. What the authors observed across the whole study: Most TCR sequences were observed very rarely across donors, whereas some public TCRs were present in many individuals. Subsequent analysis determined that TCRs grouped into clusters in the first cohort also showed a tendency toward co-occurrence across the approximately 110 validation repertoires, and approximately 94% of cluster scores exceeded 0. The classifier was reported to diagnose cytomegalovirus status with high specificity and sensitivity in both the original and validation cohorts. A few of the identified cytomegalovirus-associated TCR beta chains were confirmed in vitro to be specific for cytomegalovirus antigens. A total of around 150 TCR beta chains were listed by the study as associated with cytomegalovirus. According to the authors, the approach could potentially be generalized to other disease states and immunological phenotypes. The validation cohort had no HLA typing available for a later analysis, so co-occurrence within that cohort was assessed over all 120 or so repertoires.

The donors were included in the validation cohort of over a hundred subjects, a group kept apart from the 666-subject first cohort. The sequencing input was PBMCs. This sequence was found in a man aged 18 to 35 in good health and CMV-seronegative. The sequence links TRBV4-1 to TRBJ1-1; 11 of the junction bases match TRBD1. The sequenced DNA: TGCGCCAGCAGCCATTCCCTGGGACAGGGGGGGACTGAAGCTTTCTTT. It encodes CASSHSLGQGGTEAFF.